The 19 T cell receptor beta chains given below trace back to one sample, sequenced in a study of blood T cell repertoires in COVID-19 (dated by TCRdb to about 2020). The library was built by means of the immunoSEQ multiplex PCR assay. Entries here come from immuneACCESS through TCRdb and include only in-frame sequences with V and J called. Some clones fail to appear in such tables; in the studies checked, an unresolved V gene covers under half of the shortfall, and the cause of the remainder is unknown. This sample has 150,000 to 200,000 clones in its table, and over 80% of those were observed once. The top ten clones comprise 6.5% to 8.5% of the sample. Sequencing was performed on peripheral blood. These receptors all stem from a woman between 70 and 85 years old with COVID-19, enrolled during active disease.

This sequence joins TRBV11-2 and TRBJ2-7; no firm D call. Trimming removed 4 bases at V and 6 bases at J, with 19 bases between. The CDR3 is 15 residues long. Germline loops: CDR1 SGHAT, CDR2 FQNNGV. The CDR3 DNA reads TGTGCCAGCAGCTCGATGCGCCAGAGGCCGGGCGAGCAGTACTTC. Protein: CASSSMRQRPGEQYF.

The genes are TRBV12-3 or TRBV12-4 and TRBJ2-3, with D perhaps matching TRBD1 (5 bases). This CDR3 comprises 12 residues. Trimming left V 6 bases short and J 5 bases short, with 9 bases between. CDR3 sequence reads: CASRGRVDTQYF. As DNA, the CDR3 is TGTGCCAGCAGGGGGCGCGTAGATACGCAGTATTTT.

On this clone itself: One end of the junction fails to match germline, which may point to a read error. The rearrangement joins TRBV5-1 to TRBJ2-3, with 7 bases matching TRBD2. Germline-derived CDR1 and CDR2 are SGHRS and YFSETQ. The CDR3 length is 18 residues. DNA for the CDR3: TGCGCCAGCAGCTACTACCCTAGCGGTTCCTCTTCCCCCCGGGAGCAGTACTTT. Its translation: CASSYYPSGSSSPREQYF.

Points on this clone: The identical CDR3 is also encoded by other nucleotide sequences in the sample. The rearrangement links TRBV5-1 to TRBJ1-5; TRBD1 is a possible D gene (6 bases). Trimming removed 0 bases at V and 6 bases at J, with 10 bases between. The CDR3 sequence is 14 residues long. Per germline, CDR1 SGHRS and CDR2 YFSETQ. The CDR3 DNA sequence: TGCGCCAGCAGCTTGGAAGGGGGGGTTCAGCCCCAGCATTTT. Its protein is CASSLEGGVQPQHF.

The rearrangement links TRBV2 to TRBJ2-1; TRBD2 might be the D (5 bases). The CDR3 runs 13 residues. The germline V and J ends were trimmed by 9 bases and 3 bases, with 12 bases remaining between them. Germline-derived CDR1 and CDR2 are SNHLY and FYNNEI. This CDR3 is CASPGTSYNEQFF. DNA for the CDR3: TGTGCCAGTCCGGGAACCAGCTACAATGAGCAGTTCTTC.

DNA of the CDR3: TGTGCCACTAGGGGGTCCGACAGCGCCTCCTACAATGAGCAGTTCTTC. Its translation is CATRGSDSASYNEQFF. The chain links TRBV24-1 to TRBJ2-1; D perhaps matches TRBD1 (6 bases). The CDR3 length is 16 residues. Trimming stripped 10 bases from V and 0 bases from J, with 18 bases between. CDR1 is KGHDR and CDR2 is SFDVKD in the germline V gene.

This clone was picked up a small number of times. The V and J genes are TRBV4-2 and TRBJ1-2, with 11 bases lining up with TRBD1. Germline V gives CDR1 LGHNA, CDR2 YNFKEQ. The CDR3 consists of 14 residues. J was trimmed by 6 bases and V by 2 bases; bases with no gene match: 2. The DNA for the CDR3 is TGTGCCAGCAGCCAAACGGGACAGGGGGATGGCTACACCTTC. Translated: CASSQTGQGDGYTF.

The CDR3 spells CSVEVAGQARDTQYF. CDR3 nucleotides: TGCAGCGTTGAAGTGGCGGGGCAGGCCAGAGATACGCAGTATTTT. This chain links TRBV29-1 with TRBJ2-3; D is perhaps TRBD2 (6 bases). The length of the CDR3 is 15 residues. Germline V gene data show CDR1 as SQVTM and CDR2 as ANQGSEA. Trimming took 1 base from V and 5 from J, leaving 16 bases between them.

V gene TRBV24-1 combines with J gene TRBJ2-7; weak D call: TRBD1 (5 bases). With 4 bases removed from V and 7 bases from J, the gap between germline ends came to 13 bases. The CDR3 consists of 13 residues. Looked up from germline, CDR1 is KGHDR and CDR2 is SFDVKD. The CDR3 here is CATSESGQGEQYF. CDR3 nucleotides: TGTGCCACCAGTGAGTCAGGGCAGGGAGAGCAGTACTTC.

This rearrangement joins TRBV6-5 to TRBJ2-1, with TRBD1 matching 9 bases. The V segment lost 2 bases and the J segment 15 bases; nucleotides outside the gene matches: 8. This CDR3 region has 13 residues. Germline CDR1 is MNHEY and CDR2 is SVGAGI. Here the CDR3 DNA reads TGTGCCAGCAGTTACGCTGAAGGGACAGGGCCGTTCTTC. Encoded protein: CASSYAEGTGPFF.

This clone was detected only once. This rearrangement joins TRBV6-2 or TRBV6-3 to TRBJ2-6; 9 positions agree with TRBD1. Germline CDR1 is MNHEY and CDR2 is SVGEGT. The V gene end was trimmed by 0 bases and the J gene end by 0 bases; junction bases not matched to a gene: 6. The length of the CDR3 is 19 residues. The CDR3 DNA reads TGTGCCAGCAGTTACTCCCTCGGGACAGGGTCCTCTGGGGCCAACGTCCTGACTTTC. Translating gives CASSYSLGTGSSGANVLTF.

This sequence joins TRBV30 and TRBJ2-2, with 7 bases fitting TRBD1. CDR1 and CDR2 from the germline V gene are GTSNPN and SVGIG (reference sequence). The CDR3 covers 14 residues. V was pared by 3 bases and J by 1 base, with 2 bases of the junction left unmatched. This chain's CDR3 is CAWRRQGNTGELFF. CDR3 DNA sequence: TGTGCCTGGAGACGACAGGGGAACACCGGGGAGCTGTTTTTT.

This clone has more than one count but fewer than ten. The CDR3 protein is CASSAFYPGHQYEQYF. The CDR3 DNA reads TGCGCCAGCAGCGCCTTCTACCCGGGACACCAGTACGAGCAGTACTTC. The rearrangement links TRBV4-1 to TRBJ2-7, with TRBD1 as a possible D gene (6 bases). Germline CDR1 MGHRA, CDR2 YSYEKL. This CDR3 spans 16 amino acids. Trimming pared 5 bases from V and 4 bases from J, leaving 21 bases between.

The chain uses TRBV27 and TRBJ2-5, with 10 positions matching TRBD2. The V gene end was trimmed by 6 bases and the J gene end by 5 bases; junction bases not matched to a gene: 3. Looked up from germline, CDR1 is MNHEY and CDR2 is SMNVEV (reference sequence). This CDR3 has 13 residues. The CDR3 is CASRTLAGETQYF. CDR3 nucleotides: TGTGCCAGCAGAACACTAGCGGGGGAGACCCAGTACTTC.

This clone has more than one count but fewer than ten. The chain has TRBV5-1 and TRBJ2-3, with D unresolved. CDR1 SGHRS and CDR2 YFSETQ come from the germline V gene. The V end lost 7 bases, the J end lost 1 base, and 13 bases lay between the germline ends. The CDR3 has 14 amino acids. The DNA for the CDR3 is TGCGCCAGCCGACTTACGCCCGGCACAGATACGCAGTATTTT. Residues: CASRLTPGTDTQYF.

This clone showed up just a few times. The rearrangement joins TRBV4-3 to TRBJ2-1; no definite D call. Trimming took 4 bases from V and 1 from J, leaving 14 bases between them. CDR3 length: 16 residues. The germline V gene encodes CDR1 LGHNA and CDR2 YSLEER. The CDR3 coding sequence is TGCGCCAGCAGCCTTTTTAGATCTACTTCCTACAATGAGCAGTTCTTC. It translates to CASSLFRSTSYNEQFF.

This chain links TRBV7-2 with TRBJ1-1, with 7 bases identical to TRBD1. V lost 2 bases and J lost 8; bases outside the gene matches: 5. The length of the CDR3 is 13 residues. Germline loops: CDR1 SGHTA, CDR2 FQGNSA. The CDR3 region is CASSLLEGAEAFF. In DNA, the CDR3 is TGTGCCAGCAGCTTACTTGAGGGGGCCGAAGCTTTCTTT.

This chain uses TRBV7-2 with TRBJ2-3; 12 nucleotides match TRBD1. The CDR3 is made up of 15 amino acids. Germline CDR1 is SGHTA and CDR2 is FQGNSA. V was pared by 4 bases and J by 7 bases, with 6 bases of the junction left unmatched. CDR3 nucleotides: TGTGCCAGCAGCTCGGGACAGGGGGCGCAATATACGCAGTATTTT. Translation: CASSSGQGAQYTQYF.

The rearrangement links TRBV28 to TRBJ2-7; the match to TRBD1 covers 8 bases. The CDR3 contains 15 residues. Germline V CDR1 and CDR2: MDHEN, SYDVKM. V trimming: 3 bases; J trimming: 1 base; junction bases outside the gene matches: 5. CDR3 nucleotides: TGTGCCAGCAGTTTCCGGACAGGGATATCCTACGAGCAGTACTTC. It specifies CASSFRTGISYEQYF. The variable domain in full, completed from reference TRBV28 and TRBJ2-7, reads DVKVTQSSRYLVKRTGEKVFLECVQDMDHENMFWYRQDPGLGLRLIYFSYDVKMKEKGDIPEGYSVSREKKERFSLILESASTNQTSMYLCASSFRTGISYEQYFGPGTRLTVT.